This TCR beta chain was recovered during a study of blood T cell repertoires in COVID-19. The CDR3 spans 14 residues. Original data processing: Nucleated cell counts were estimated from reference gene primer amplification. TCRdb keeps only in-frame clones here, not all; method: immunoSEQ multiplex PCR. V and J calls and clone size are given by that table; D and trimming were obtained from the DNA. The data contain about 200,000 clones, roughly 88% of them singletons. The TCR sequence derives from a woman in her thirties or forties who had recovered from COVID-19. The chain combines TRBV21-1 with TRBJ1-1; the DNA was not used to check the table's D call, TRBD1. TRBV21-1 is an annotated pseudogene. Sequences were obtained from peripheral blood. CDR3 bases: TGTGCCCACGACCGGGACAGTTGCTACACTGAAGCTTTCTTT. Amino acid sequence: CAHDRDSCYTEAFF.